This T cell receptor beta chain was identified in a study of shared clonotypes between healthy human individuals. General study results and limits: Genetic and exposure-history diversity was limited by the small donor number. The study found lower generation probabilities in non-shared clonotypes than in those shared by all four donors. The study found roughly 5% of naive CD4 clonotypes shared across a few donors.

Comments on this clone: Its antigen is undetermined.

The CDR3 spans 14 residues. Germline CDR1 reads LNHDA; CDR2 reads SQIVND (reference sequence). V lost 5 bases and J lost 2, with 12 bases in between. Original processing notes: ImmunoSEQ output held junction-only sequences without quality scores, so filtering differed. Assay used: immunoSEQ multiplex PCR; TCRdb lists only in-frame clones, some missing. The D gene and trimming were derived from the DNA, and the V and J assignments and clone size from that table. The sample records roughly 1,600,000 clones, approximately 98.5% being singletons. This clonotype originated in a man under 40 in good health. What was sequenced was naive CD4+ T cells sorted from blood. Subset specified: CD45RA+ positively selected. This chain joins TRBV19 and TRBJ1-2, with a weak D call TRBD1 (5 bases). Written as DNA, the CDR3 is TGTGCCAGTAGTTTGGGGCCGACCAACTATGGCTACACCTTC. Protein sequence: CASSLGPTNYGYTF.